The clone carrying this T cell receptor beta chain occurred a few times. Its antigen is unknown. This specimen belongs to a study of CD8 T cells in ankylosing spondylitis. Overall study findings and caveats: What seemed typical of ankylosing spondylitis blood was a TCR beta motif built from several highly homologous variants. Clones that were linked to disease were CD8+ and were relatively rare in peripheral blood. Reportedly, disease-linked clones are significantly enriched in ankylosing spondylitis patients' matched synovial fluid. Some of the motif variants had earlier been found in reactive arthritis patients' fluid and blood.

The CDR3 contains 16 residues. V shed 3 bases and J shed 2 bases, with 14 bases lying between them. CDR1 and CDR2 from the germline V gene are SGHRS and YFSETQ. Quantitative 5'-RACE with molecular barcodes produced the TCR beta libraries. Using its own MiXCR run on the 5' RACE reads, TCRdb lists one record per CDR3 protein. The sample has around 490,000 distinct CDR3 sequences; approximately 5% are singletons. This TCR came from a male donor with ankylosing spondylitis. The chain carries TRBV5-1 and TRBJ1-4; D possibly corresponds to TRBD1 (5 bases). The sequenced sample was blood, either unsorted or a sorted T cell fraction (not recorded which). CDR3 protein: CASSSSGGATNEKLFF. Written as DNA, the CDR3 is TGCGCCAGCAGCTCCTCCGGAGGGGCGACTAATGAAAAACTGTTTTTT.